This section outlines one TCR beta chain sequence together with its context. The antigen remains unidentified. These data are taken from a study of T cells expressing NK-cell markers. At the level of the study: Underlying the TCR beta repertoires were sorted CD3+CD56+NKG2C+, CD3+CD56+NKG2C- and CD3+CD56-NKG2C+ T cells. Seven of the eight sequenced donors were classified as HCMV-seropositive, and one was classified as seronegative. Overall study results and limits: Each of 5 to 7 donors carried dominant NKG2C+ clonotypes accounting for about 1.0-7.0% of CD8+ T cells.

Per germline, CDR1 LNHDA and CDR2 SQIVND (reference sequence). This CDR3 comprises 15 residues. TCR beta cDNA was made by 5'RACE template switching with UMIs. TCRdb derives one entry per CDR3 protein from the 5' RACE reads, leaving out DNA. This repertoire comprises roughly 380,000 distinct CDR3 sequences; its ten largest clones make up around 4.9%. V and J are TRBV19 and TRBJ2-2; TCRdb's D call of TRBD1 is untestable without DNA. Sequences were obtained from blood T cells: a sorted CD56 or NKG2C T cell subset, CD4+ or CD8+ T cells, or bulk PBMC T cells (not recorded which). This sequence was found in a man aged 18-69 years in good health. The CDR3 region is CASREDRGRPGELFF.